This TCR beta chain was found in a study of T cell responses to AZD1222 COVID-19 vaccine. Notes on the study in general: Unmutated variant regions are reportedly targeted by nearly half of spike-specific TCRs. White British people made up most donors, females outnumbered males, and clonal diversity was possibly underestimated. Of the AZD1222 recipients, only six or seven were seropositive at baseline.

Repertoires were generated with immunoSEQ multiplex PCR, while TCRdb's copy carries only in-frame clones and drops some. The sample comprises over 65,000 clones, 92% of which are singletons, and roughly 6.4% rests with the top ten. This clone turned up a few times. Its antigen is not known. Specimen: peripheral blood, collected on day 0 of MenACWY control vaccination. This TCR derives from an adult in good health.

The CDR3 nucleotides read TGTGCCAGTAGTCCCGCGAATGGGATGAATTCACCCCTCCACTTT. Translated, it gives CASSPANGMNSPLHF. This rearrangement joins TRBV19 to TRBJ1-6; D unresolved. This CDR3 is 15 amino acids long. CDR1 and CDR2 (germline): LNHDA, SQIVND (reference sequence). V lost 5 bases to trimming and J lost 7 bases, with 15 bases between them.